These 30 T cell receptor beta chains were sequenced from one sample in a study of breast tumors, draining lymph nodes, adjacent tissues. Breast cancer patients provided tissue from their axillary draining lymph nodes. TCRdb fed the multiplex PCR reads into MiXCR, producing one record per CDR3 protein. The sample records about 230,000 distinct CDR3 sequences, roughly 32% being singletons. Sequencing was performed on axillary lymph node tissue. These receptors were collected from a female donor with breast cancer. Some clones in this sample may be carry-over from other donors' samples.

The CDR3 sequence: CSASRVDRGFSYEQYF. For the CDR3, the DNA is TGCAGTGCTAGTAGAGTGGACAGGGGGTTCTCCTACGAGCAGTACTTC. The genes are TRBV20-1 and TRBJ2-7; 10 nucleotides align to TRBD1. CDR1 is DFQATT and CDR2 is SNEGSKA in the germline V gene (reference sequence). The CDR3 is 16 residues long. Trimming removed 3 bases from V and 0 bases from J; junction bases left unmatched: 8.

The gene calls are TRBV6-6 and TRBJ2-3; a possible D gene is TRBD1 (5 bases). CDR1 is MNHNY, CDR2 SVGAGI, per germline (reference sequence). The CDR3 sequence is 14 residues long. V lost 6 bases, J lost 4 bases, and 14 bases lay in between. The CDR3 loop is CASRLGREADTQYF. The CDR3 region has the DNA TGTGCCAGCAGGCTGGGGCGCGAGGCAGATACGCAGTATTTT.

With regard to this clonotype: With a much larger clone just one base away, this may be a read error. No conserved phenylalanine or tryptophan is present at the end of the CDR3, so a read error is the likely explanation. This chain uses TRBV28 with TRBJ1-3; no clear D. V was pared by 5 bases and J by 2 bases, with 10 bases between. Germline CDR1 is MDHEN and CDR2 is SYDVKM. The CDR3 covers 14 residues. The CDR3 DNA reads TGTGCCAGCAGTATCAGCGGTACTGGAAACACCATATATCTT. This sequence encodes CASSISGTGNTIYL.

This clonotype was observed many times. The CDR3 is CASSQVGLGYEQYF. The CDR3 nucleotides are TGTGCCAGCAGCCAAGTCGGCTTGGGCTACGAGCAGTACTTC. This rearrangement joins TRBV4-2 to TRBJ2-7; D unresolved. The V and J ends lost 1 base and 3 bases respectively, with 10 bases between them. The CDR3 is 14 residues long. Germline-derived CDR1 and CDR2 are LGHNA and YNFKEQ.

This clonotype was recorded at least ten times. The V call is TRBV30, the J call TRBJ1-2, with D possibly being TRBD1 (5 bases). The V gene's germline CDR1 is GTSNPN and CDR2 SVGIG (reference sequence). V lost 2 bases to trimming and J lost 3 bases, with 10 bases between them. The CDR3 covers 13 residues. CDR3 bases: TGTGCCTGGAGTCGTCAGGGAGACTATGGCTACACCTTC. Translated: CAWSRQGDYGYTF.

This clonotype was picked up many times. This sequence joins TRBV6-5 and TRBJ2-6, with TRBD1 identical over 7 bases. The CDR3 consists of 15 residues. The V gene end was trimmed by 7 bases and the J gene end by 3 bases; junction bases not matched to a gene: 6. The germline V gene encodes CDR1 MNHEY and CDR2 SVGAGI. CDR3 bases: TGTGCCAGCAAAATAGGGGGCGGTGGGGCCAACGTCCTGACTTTC. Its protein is CASKIGGGGANVLTF.

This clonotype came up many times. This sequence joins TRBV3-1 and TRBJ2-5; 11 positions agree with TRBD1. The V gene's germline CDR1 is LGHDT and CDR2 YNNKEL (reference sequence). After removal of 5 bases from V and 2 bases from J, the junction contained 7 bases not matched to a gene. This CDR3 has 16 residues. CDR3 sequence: CASSAPGQGGQETQYF. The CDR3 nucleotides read TGTGCCAGCAGCGCTCCGGGACAGGGGGGACAAGAGACCCAGTACTTC.

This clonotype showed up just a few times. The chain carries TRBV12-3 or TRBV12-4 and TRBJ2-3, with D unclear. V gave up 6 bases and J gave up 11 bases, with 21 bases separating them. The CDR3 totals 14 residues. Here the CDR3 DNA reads TGTGCCAGCAGCTGGAGTAAGGAATACAATGAGCAGTATTTT. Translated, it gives CASSWSKEYNEQYF.

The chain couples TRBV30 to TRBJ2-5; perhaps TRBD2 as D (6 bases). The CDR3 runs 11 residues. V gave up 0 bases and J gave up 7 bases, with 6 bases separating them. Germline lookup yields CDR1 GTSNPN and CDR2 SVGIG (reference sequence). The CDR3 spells CAWSVGGTQYF. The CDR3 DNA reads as TGTGCCTGGAGTGTGGGGGGGACCCAGTACTTC.

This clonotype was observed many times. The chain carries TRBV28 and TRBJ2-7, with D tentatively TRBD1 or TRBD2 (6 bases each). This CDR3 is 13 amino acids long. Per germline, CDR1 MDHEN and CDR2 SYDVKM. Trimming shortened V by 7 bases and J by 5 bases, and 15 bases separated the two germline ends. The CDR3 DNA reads TGTGCCAGCACCCTCGGAGGGGACAACGAGCAGTACTTC. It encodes CASTLGGDNEQYF.

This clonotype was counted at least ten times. CDR3 bases: TGTGCCAGCAGCTACAGGGGTAACAATGAGCAGTTCTTC. Translating it yields CASSYRGNNEQFF. V is TRBV7-3 and J is TRBJ2-1; 7 nucleotides line up with TRBD1. The junction had 2 bases not matched to a gene; V was cut back by 4 bases and J by 5 bases. The CDR3 extends over 13 amino acids. Germline V gene lookup returns CDR1 SGHTA and CDR2 FQGTGA.

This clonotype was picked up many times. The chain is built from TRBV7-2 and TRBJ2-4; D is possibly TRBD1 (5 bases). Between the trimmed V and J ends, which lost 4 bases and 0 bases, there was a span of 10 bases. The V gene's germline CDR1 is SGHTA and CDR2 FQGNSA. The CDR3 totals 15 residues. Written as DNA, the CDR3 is TGTGCCAGCAGCTCCCCTGACAGAGCCAAAAACATTCAGTACTTC. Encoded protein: CASSSPDRAKNIQYF.

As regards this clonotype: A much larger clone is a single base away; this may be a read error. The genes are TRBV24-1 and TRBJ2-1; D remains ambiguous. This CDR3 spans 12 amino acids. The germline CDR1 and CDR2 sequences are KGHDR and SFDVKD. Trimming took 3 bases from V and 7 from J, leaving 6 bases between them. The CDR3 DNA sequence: TGTGCCACCAGTGATCTGGGTAATGAGCAGTTCTTC. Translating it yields CATSDLGNEQFF.

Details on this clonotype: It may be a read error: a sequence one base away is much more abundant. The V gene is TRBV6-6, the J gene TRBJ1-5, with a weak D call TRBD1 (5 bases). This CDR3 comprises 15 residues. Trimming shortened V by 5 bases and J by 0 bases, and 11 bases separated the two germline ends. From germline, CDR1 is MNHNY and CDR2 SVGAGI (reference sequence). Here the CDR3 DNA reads TGTGCCAGCAGTCTCGACAGTTATAGCAATCAGCCCCAGCATTTT. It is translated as CASSLDSYSNQPQHF.

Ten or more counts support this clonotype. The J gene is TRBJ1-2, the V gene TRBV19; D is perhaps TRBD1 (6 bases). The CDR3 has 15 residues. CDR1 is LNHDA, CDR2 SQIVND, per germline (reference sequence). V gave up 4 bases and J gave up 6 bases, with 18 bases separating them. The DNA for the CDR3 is TGTGCCAGTAGTAGGGGGACATCCCTTCGGGATGGCTACACCTTC. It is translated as CASSRGTSLRDGYTF.

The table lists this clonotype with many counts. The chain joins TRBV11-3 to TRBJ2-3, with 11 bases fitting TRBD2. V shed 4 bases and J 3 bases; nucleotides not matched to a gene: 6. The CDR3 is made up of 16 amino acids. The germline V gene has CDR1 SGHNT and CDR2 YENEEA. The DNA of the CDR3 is TGTGCCAGCAGCTCCCCCACTAGCGGGAGTACAGATACGCAGTATTTT. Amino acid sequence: CASSSPTSGSTDTQYF.

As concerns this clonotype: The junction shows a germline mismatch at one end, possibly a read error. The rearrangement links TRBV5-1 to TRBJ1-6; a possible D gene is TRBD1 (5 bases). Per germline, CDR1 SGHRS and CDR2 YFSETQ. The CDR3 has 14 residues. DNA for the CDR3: TGCGCCAGCAGCAGGGACTCAGCGAATTCCCCCCTCCACTTT. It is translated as CASSRDSANSPLHF.

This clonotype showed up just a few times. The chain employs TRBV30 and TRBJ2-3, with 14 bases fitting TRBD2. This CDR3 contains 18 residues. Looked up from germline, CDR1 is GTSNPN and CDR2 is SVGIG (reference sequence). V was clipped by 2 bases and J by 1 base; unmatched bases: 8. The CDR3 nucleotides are TGTGCCTGGAGTAGGGGACTAGCGGGAGTTGTGGGCACAGATACGCAGTATTTT. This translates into CAWSRGLAGVVGTDTQYF.

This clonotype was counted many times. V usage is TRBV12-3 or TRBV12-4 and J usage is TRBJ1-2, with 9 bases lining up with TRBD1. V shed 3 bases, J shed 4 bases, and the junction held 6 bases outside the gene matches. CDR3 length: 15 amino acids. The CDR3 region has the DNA TGTGCCAGCAGTTTGCTTACAGGGGGCAGCTATGGCTACACCTTC. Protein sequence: CASSLLTGGSYGYTF.

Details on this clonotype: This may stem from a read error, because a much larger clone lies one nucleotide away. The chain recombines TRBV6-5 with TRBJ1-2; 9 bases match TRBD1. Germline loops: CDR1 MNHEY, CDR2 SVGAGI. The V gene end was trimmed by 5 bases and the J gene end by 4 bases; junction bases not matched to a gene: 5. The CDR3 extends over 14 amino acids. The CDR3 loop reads CASSRGQGLYGYTF. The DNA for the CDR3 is TGTGCCAGCAGTCGGGGACAGGGCCTCTATGGCTACACCTTC.

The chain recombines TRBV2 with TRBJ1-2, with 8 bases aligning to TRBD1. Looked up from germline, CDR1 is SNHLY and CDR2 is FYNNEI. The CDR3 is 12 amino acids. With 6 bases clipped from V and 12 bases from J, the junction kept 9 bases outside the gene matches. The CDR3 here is CASRDRVSGNTF. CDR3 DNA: TGTGCCAGCAGGGACAGGGTCTCTGGAAACACCTTC.

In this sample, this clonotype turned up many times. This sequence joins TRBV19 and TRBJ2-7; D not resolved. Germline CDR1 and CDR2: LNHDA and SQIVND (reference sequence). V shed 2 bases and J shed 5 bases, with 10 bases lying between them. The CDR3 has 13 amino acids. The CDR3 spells CASSIRDNHEQYF. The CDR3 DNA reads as TGTGCCAGTAGTATACGAGACAACCACGAGCAGTACTTC.

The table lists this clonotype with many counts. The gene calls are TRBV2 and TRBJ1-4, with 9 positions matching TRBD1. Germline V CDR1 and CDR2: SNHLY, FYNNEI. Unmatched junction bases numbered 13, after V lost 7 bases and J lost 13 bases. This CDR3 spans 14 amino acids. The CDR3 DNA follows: TGTGCCAGCACGATTGGAGGACAGGGGTTGGTACTGTTTTTT. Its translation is CASTIGGQGLVLFF.

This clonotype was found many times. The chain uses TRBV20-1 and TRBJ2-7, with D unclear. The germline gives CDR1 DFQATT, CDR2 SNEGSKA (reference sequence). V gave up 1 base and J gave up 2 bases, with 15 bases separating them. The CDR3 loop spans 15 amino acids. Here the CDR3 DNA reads TGCAGTGCTAGAGCCCCCCTCGGAAGCGCCTACGAGCAGTACTTC. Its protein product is CSARAPLGSAYEQYF.

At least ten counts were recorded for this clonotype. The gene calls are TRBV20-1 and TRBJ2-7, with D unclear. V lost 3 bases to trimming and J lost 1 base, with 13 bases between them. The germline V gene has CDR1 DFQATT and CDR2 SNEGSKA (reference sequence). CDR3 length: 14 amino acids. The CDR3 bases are TGCAGTGCTAGGATCCAGTCCCTATCCTACGAGCAGTACTTC. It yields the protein CSARIQSLSYEQYF.

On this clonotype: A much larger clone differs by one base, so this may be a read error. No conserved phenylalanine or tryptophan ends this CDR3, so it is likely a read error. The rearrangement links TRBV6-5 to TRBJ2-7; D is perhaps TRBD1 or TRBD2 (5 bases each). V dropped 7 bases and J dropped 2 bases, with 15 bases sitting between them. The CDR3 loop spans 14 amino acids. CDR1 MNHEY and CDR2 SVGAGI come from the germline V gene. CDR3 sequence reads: CASTTWDPPYEQYL. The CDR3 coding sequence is TGTGCCAGCACAACCTGGGACCCCCCCTACGAGCAGTACCTC.

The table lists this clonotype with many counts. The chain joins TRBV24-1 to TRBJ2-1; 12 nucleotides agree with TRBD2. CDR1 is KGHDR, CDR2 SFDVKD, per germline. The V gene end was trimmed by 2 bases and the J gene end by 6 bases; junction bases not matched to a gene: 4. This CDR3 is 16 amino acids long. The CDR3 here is CATSDSSGRDINEQFF. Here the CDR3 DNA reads TGTGCCACCAGTGATTCTAGCGGGAGGGATATCAATGAGCAGTTCTTC.

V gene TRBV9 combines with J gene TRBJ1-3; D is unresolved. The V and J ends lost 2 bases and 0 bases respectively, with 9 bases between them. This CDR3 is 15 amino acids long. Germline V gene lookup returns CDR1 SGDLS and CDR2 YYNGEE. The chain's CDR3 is CASSVEQSSGNTIYF. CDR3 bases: TGTGCCAGCAGCGTGGAACAGAGCTCTGGAAACACCATATATTTT.

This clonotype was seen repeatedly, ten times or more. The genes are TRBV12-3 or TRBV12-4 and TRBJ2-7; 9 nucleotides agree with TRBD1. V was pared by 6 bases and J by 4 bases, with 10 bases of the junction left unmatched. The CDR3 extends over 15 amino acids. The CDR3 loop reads CASSRTGTGRYEQYF. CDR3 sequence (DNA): TGTGCCAGCAGCCGAACCGGGACAGGGCGGTACGAGCAGTACTTC.

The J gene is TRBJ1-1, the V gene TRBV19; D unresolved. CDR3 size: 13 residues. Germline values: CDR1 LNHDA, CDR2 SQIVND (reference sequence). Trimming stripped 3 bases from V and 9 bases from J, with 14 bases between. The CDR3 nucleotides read TGTGCCAGTAGTATGGGGAAAGCTGGCCAAGCTTTCTTT. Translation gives CASSMGKAGQAFF.